The entry below gives a single TCR beta chain sequence along with its context. These data belong to a study of blood T cell repertoires in COVID-19. Study-wide context: Sites in the United States, Italy and Spain provided acute and convalescent COVID-19 samples.

Source study methods: Amplification from reference gene primers served as the basis for estimated nucleated cell counts. Method: immunoSEQ multiplex PCR; TCRdb's copy keeps in-frame clones and lacks some. The DNA was the basis for D and trimming; V, J and clone size are from that table. Of about 110,000 clones detected, around nine tenths appear once; the ten largest clones hold 3.5% to 4.5%. Germline assignment: CDR1 MNHEY and CDR2 SVGAGI. The CDR3 covers 15 residues. V was trimmed by 2 bases and J by 3 bases, leaving 11 bases between them. The clonotype originates from a man aged 35 to 55 with acute or convalescent COVID-19. The genes are TRBV6-5 and TRBJ2-1; D is ambiguous. Input material: peripheral blood. The CDR3 sequence is CASSYPPPDYNEQFF. CDR3 coding DNA: TGTGCCAGCAGTTACCCGCCTCCAGACTACAATGAGCAGTTCTTC.